The T cell receptor (beta chain) described here comes from a study of CD8 T cells in Susac syndrome. An amount of RNA that ranged from roughly 0.45 to 1 ug was reverse transcribed with random hexamers. immunoSEQ multiplex PCR amplified TCR beta CDR3 across 54 Vbeta, 13 Jbeta. TCRdb used MiXCR to reprocess the immunoSEQ multiplex PCR reads, holding one entry per CDR3 protein. Of a few hundred thousand distinct CDR3 sequences in the sample, 85% were seen once. CDR3 length: 16 residues. Germline values: CDR1 MNHEY, CDR2 SMNVEV (reference sequence). V shed 5 bases, J shed 6 bases, and the junction held 10 bases outside the gene matches. Notes on this clonotype: Its cognate antigen is unknown.

Sequencing of TCR beta was carried out in blood CD8+ and CD4+ T cells. It was treatment-naive patients with stable or active relapsing-remitting disease who made up the multiple sclerosis controls. Points from the study as a whole: As the study acknowledged, the number of individuals in its TCR sequencing and HLA analysis was relatively small.

Sequencing was done on a sample of CD8+ T cells from PBMCs. The receptor was isolated from a human donor with multiple sclerosis. The chain combines TRBV27 with TRBJ2-7, with TRBD2 matching 13 bases. The CDR3: CASSPGLAGIPLEQYF. The CDR3 DNA reads as TGTGCCAGCAGTCCGGGACTAGCGGGAATCCCCCTCGAGCAGTACTTC.